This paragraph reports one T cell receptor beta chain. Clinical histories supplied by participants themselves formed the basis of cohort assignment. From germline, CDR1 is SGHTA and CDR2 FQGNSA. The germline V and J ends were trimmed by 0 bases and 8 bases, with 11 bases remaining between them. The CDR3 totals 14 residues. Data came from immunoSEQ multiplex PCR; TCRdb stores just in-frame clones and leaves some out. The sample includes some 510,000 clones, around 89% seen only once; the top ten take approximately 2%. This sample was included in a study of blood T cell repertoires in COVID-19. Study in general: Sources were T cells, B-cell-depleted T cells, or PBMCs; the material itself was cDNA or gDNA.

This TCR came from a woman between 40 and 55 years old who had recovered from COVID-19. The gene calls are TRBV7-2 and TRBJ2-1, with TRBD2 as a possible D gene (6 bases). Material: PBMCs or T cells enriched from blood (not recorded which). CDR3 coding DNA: TGTGCCAGCAGCTTAGCGGGGGGAGTCGATGAGCAGTTCTTC. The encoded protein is CASSLAGGVDEQFF.